The source of this TCR beta chain is a study of technical replicates of blood from a few donors. The CDR3 runs to 17 residues. Germline CDR1 is LNHNV and CDR2 is YYDKDF (reference sequence). The junction had 16 bases not matched to a gene; V was cut back by 3 bases and J by 8 bases. Clones were read by immunoSEQ multiplex PCR, and TCRdb kept only the in-frame ones, dropping some. The sample lists about 75,000 clones; approximately 90% were seen once. The clonotype was recovered from a human donor in good health. The gene calls are TRBV15 and TRBJ2-1; 7 bases map to TRBD1. Sequences were obtained from T cells isolated from PBMCs. This chain's CDR3 is CATSREGTGARGDEQFF. The CDR3 DNA reads as TGTGCCACCAGCAGGGAAGGTACAGGGGCGAGGGGAGATGAGCAGTTCTTC.